The 24 T cell receptor beta chains given below trace back to one sample, sequenced in a study of T cell repertoires in cytomegalovirus infection. TCRdb fed the reads into MiXCR, producing one record per CDR3 protein. The top ten clones hold 15% to 20% of a sample with just under 500,000 distinct CDR3 sequences, 30% to 40% of them seen once. These TCRs' antigens remain unknown. This sample comprised cultured PBMCs, obtained from culture after CMV antigen stimulation. The receptor source for this set is a human donor in good health (CMV status not recorded). Some clones in this sample may be carry-over from other donors' samples.

This clonotype has at least ten counts. The genes are TRBV7-2 and TRBJ2-2; D is unclear. The CDR3 spans 14 residues. The V and J ends lost 5 bases and 3 bases respectively, with 10 bases between them. Germline-derived CDR1 and CDR2 are SGHTA and FQGNSA. CDR3 protein: CASSVDAHTGELFF. For the CDR3, the DNA is TGTGCCAGCAGCGTAGACGCCCACACCGGGGAGCTGTTTTTT.

The chain has TRBV15 and TRBJ2-1; 8 bases fit TRBD2. The CDR3 loop spans 15 amino acids. The germline V gene has CDR1 LNHNV and CDR2 YYDKDF (reference sequence). With V trimmed by 1 base and J by 10 bases, 9 bases remained unmatched. CDR3 residues: CATSRADGRANEQFF. CDR3 DNA sequence: TGTGCCACCAGCAGAGCCGACGGGAGGGCCAACGAGCAGTTCTTC.

V and J are TRBV19 and TRBJ2-1, with TRBD2 matching 10 bases. J lost 4 bases, V lost 4 bases, and 4 bases had no gene match. CDR3 length: 15 residues. The germline V gene has CDR1 LNHDA and CDR2 SQIVND (reference sequence). CDR3 sequence (DNA): TGTGCCAGTAGTAGGGCTAGCGGGAGATACAATGAGCAGTTCTTC. Translation gives CASSRASGRYNEQFF.

This clonotype has a handful of counts. The rearrangement uses TRBV6-1 and TRBJ2-5, with D perhaps matching TRBD2 (6 bases). CDR1 is MNHNS and CDR2 is SASEGT in the germline V gene. Between the trimmed V and J ends, which lost 1 base and 5 bases, there was a span of 11 bases. The CDR3 loop spans 14 amino acids. The CDR3 DNA follows: TGTGCCAGCAGTGAAGGGAGGGGAATGGAGACCCAGTACTTC. This gives the protein CASSEGRGMETQYF.

The chain links TRBV20-1 to TRBJ2-3; 9 bases match TRBD1. There are 16 residues in the CDR3. Germline trimming cut 6 bases from V and 1 base from J; bases unmatched to any gene: 11. CDR1 DFQATT and CDR2 SNEGSKA come from the germline V gene (reference sequence). The CDR3 bases are TGCAGTGCCTTCTCCCCGGGACAGGGACGCACAGATACGCAGTATTTT. Translation gives CSAFSPGQGRTDTQYF.

The gene calls are TRBV28 and TRBJ2-7; D possibly corresponds to TRBD1 (5 bases). The V end lost 7 bases, the J end lost 3 bases, and 13 bases lay between the germline ends. This CDR3 contains 13 residues. CDR1 and CDR2 from the germline V gene are MDHEN and SYDVKM. Here the CDR3 DNA reads TGTGCCAGCACCGGAACAGGAGTCTACGAGCAGTACGTC. Translation gives CASTGTGVYEQYV.

The table lists this clonotype with many counts. This chain joins TRBV7-2 and TRBJ2-3, with a possible D match to TRBD2 (5 bases). This CDR3 has 14 residues. Germline CDR1 reads SGHTA; CDR2 reads FQGNSA. V lost 5 bases, J lost 6 bases, and 15 bases lay in between. The CDR3 reads CASSLRGGGDTQYF. CDR3 nucleotide sequence: TGTGCCAGCAGCCTCCGAGGAGGTGGCGATACGCAGTATTTT.

This clonotype turned up a few times. The J gene is TRBJ1-2, the V gene TRBV7-9, with 7 bases lining up with TRBD1. The CDR3 contains 18 residues. V lost 4 bases, J lost 0 bases, and 14 bases stayed unmatched. Per the germline V gene, CDR1 is SEHNR and CDR2 is FQNEAQ (reference sequence). The CDR3 region is CASSSIDRARDSNYGYTF. CDR3 nucleotide sequence: TGTGCCAGCAGCTCGATAGACAGGGCAAGGGATTCTAACTATGGCTACACCTTC.

This chain connects TRBV7-2 to TRBJ2-2; 7 bases match TRBD1. V lost 5 bases to trimming and J lost 3 bases; unmatched junction nucleotides: 9. Germline CDR1 reads SGHTA; CDR2 reads FQGNSA. The CDR3 spans 16 residues. The CDR3 loop reads CASSLQTGIDTGELFF. CDR3 DNA: TGTGCCAGCAGCCTACAGACAGGGATAGACACCGGGGAGCTGTTTTTT.

The table lists this clonotype with a few counts. The V and J genes are TRBV14 and TRBJ2-1, with D perhaps being TRBD1 or TRBD2 (5 bases each). Germline V gene lookup returns CDR1 SGHDN and CDR2 FVKESK. This CDR3 contains 16 residues. Trimming stripped 4 bases from V and 2 bases from J, with 15 bases between. CDR3 in DNA: TGTGCCAGCAGCCGGTACCGGGACGGCGCCTACAATGAGCAGTTCTTC. This encodes CASSRYRDGAYNEQFF.

V and J are TRBV6-5 and TRBJ2-2, with TRBD1 matching over 7 bases. Per the germline V gene, CDR1 is MNHEY and CDR2 is SVGAGI. The length of the CDR3 is 16 residues. With V trimmed by 5 bases and J by 8 bases, 14 bases remained unmatched. CDR3 amino acids: CASSPDRVGGTGELFF. The CDR3 DNA reads as TGTGCCAGCAGTCCCGACAGGGTTGGGGGCACAGGGGAGCTGTTTTTT.

The chain employs TRBV12-3 or TRBV12-4 and TRBJ1-5; the D gene is possibly TRBD1 (5 bases). The ends were cut back, 3 bases at V and 6 bases at J, with 12 bases in the middle. The CDR3 spans 14 residues. CDR3 protein: CASSLSLGGQPQHF. In DNA form, the CDR3 reads TGTGCCAGCAGTTTGAGTTTGGGGGGTCAGCCCCAGCATTTT.

This clonotype was detected a few times. The chain recombines TRBV7-9 with TRBJ2-3; D unresolved. Germline V gene lookup returns CDR1 SEHNR and CDR2 FQNEAQ (reference sequence). The germline V and J ends were trimmed by 8 bases and 2 bases, with 8 bases remaining between them. This CDR3 has 12 amino acids. CDR3 region: CASPDNTDTQYF. CDR3 sequence (DNA): TGTGCCAGCCCCGACAACACAGATACGCAGTATTTT.

Many counts were recorded for this clonotype. The chain combines TRBV7-9 with TRBJ2-1; tentatively, D is TRBD1 (7 bases). The ends were cut back, 4 bases at V and 4 bases at J, with 17 bases in the middle. Germline-derived CDR1 and CDR2 are SEHNR and FQNEAQ (reference sequence). This CDR3 has 16 amino acids. CDR3 DNA sequence: TGTGCCAGCAGCTGCGAGCAGGGGGAGGCTTACAATGAGCAGTTCTTC. This translates into CASSCEQGEAYNEQFF.

The V call is TRBV27, the J call TRBJ2-7, with D unclear. V lost 3 bases, J lost 3 bases, and 9 bases lay in between. The CDR3 is made up of 13 amino acids. Germline values: CDR1 MNHEY, CDR2 SMNVEV (reference sequence). The CDR3 protein is CASSFNTVYEQYF. Here the CDR3 DNA reads TGTGCCAGCAGTTTTAACACAGTCTACGAGCAGTACTTC.

The count of this clonotype is one. The chain is built from TRBV19 and TRBJ1-1; D unclear. Germline-derived CDR1 and CDR2 are LNHDA and SQIVND (reference sequence). This CDR3 is built from 13 residues. The V and J ends lost 5 bases and 4 bases respectively, with 11 bases between them. This chain's CDR3 is CASSRAWGTEAFF. In DNA form, the CDR3 reads TGTGCCAGTAGTCGTGCTTGGGGCACTGAAGCTTTCTTT.

V is TRBV12-3 or TRBV12-4 and J is TRBJ1-2; D is perhaps TRBD1 (6 bases). This CDR3 has 15 amino acids. Trimming pared 2 bases from V and 8 bases from J, leaving 18 bases between. For the CDR3, the DNA is TGTGCCAGCAGTTTATTCCGGGGGGCGCCGGCCGGCTACACCTTC. Residues: CASSLFRGAPAGYTF.

This clonotype appeared a few times. One end of the junction does not line up with germline, which may come from a read error. The chain is built from TRBV19 and TRBJ1-2; TRBD1 agrees at 10 bases. CDR3 size: 15 residues. Germline CDR1 LNHDA, CDR2 SQIVND (reference sequence). The CDR3 coding sequence is TGTGCCAGTAGTGGGCGGACAGGGGGTAACGATGGCTACACCTTC. It encodes CASSGRTGGNDGYTF.

This chain connects TRBV20-1 to TRBJ1-1; tentative D call: TRBD1 (5 bases). V lost 1 base and J lost 3, with 15 bases in between. This CDR3 has 15 residues. Germline lookup yields CDR1 DFQATT and CDR2 SNEGSKA (reference sequence). The CDR3 region has the DNA TGCAGTGCTAGAGGTCTGGGCAGGGCTTACACTGAAGCTTTCTTT. This codes for CSARGLGRAYTEAFF.

This clonotype was picked up many times. V and J are TRBV7-2 and TRBJ2-5, with D unresolved. The CDR3 consists of 13 residues. CDR1 and CDR2 from the germline V gene are SGHTA and FQGNSA. V was clipped by 1 base and J by 4 bases, with 7 bases between them. The DNA of the CDR3 is TGTGCCAGCAGCTTAGGAGTGGGAGAGACCCAGTACTTC. Encoded protein: CASSLGVGETQYF. Variable domain in full (rest from reference TRBV7-2 and TRBJ2-5): GAGVSQSPSNKVTEKGKDVELRCDPISGHTALYWYRQSLGQGLEFLIYFQGNSAPDKSGLPSDRFSAERTGGSVSTLTIQRTQQEDSAVYLCASSLGVGETQYFGPGTRLLVL.

This clonotype was seen a few times. This chain links TRBV7-6 with TRBJ1-5; the match to TRBD1 covers 9 bases. This CDR3 comprises 14 residues. Germline V gives CDR1 SGHVS, CDR2 FNYEAQ. Germline trimming cut 1 base from V and 7 bases from J; bases unmatched to any gene: 2. The CDR3 sequence: CASSLEDRGQPQHF. In DNA, the CDR3 is TGTGCCAGCAGCTTAGAGGACAGGGGCCAGCCCCAGCATTTT.

This chain links TRBV20-1 with TRBJ1-2; no reliable D call. Germline loops: CDR1 DFQATT, CDR2 SNEGSKA (reference sequence). This CDR3 is 13 amino acids long. V was shortened by 5 bases and J by 1 base, with 11 bases between the two germline ends. The CDR3 loop reads CSASLQDNYGYTF. CDR3 sequence (DNA): TGCAGTGCTTCCCTCCAGGATAACTATGGCTACACCTTC.

This clonotype has just a few counts. This chain uses TRBV19 with TRBJ2-1; TRBD2 matches at 9 bases. This CDR3 is built from 18 residues. The V and J ends lost 0 bases and 0 bases, in that order; junction bases with no gene match: 6. Germline CDR1 reads LNHDA; CDR2 reads SQIVND (reference sequence). CDR3 nucleotide sequence: TGTGCCAGTAGTATAGACCCCCTTAGCGGGAGCTCCTACAATGAGCAGTTCTTC. It specifies CASSIDPLSGSSYNEQFF. The whole variable domain, remainder taken from reference TRBV19 and TRBJ2-1, is DGGITQSPKYLFRKEGQNVTLSCEQNLNHDAMYWYRQDPGQGLRLIYYSQIVNDFQKGDIAEGYSVSREKKESFPLTVTSAQKNPTAFYLCASSIDPLSGSSYNEQFFGPGTRLTVL.

The chain carries TRBV12-3 or TRBV12-4 and TRBJ1-5; D uncertain. Trimming took off 6 bases at V and 4 bases at J, with 13 bases between the two ends. The CDR3 covers 14 residues. The CDR3 is CASRIGRFNQPQHF. DNA for the CDR3: TGTGCCAGCAGGATTGGCAGGTTTAATCAGCCCCAGCATTTT.